The rows below give T cell receptor beta chains drawn from one sample of a study of somatic mutations in cytotoxic T cells in rheumatoid arthritis. Measured with immunoSEQ multiplex PCR; TCRdb has only the in-frame clones, and not every one. The table lists 20,000 or so clones, 85% of them singletons. Specimen: CD8+ T cells sorted from blood. The receptors originated from a woman in her thirties or forties with rheumatoid arthritis. Both conserved end residues are part of each CDR3. Each record gives: CDR3 DNA, CDR3 protein, D gene, clone size, V gene, J gene. The D gene is left open where the match is weak. Clone size is not always given. Where it is, it says once, few, many or a class for expanded clones.

TGTGCCAGCAGCTTAGGACATGGTGGGGCCAACGTCCTGACTTTC	CASSLGHGGANVLTF	.	.	TRBV7-6	TRBJ2-6
TGCGCCAGCAGCCAAGAAGAGGAGATTTATCAACCCCAGCATTTT	CASSQEEEIYQPQHF	.	.	TRBV4-1	TRBJ1-5
TGTGCCAGCAGCTTAAATACGCGACTAGCGGGAGGGCAGCAGTACTTC	CASSLNTRLAGGQQYF	TRBD2	.	TRBV7-9	TRBJ2-7
TGTGCCAGCAGCTTAATCCGGGGGGCCCCCTACGAGCAGTACTTC	CASSLIRGAPYEQYF	.	.	TRBV7-3	TRBJ2-7
TGTGCCAGTAGTACAGATTACTCCTACGAGCAGTACTTC	CASSTDYSYEQYF	.	.	TRBV19	TRBJ2-7
TGTGCCGGAGAGTTGGGGTTTTTT	CAGELGFF	.	.	TRBV6-1	TRBJ1-4
TGTGCCAGCAGCTTAGCTGATCCCCGGGACTACGAGCAGTACTTC	CASSLADPRDYEQYF	.	.	TRBV7-2	TRBJ2-7
TGTGCCAGCAGCGCCCAGGGGGGAGACTATGGCTACACCTTC	CASSAQGGDYGYTF	TRBD1	.	TRBV6-5	TRBJ1-2
TGTGCCAGCAGCCACGACAGCTACAATGAGCAGTTCTTC	CASSHDSYNEQFF	.	once	TRBV7-9	TRBJ2-1
TGCGCCAGCAGCCCAGCCGTGGGAGGAGGCTACACCTTC	CASSPAVGGGYTF	.	.	TRBV4-1	TRBJ1-2
TGTGCCAGCAGCTTAGCGGGCAATCAGCCCCAGCATTTT	CASSLAGNQPQHF	.	.	TRBV13	TRBJ1-5
TGTGCCAGCAGTGATAGGGACAGGGAAGTTACCGGGGAGCTGTTTTTT	CASSDRDREVTGELFF	TRBD1	.	TRBV25-1	TRBJ2-2
TGTGCCAGCAGCTTAGGGGGCCGACAGGGGGCGGTCACCGGGGAGCTGTTTTTT	CASSLGGRQGAVTGELFF	TRBD1	.	TRBV7-8	TRBJ2-2
TGTGCCACGTTGGGGGGTTCCGTCGGTGGCTACACCTTC	CATLGGSVGGYTF	.	once	TRBV27	TRBJ1-2
TGTGCCAGCAGTTACTCCGGTGAGCGCCCCCAGCATTTT	CASSYSGERPQHF	.	few	TRBV6-5	TRBJ1-5
TGTGCCAGCAGCTTCCGGGGGTGGCCGCGGGATCAGCCCCAGCATTTT	CASSFRGWPRDQPQHF	.	.	TRBV28	TRBJ1-5
TGCAGTGCTAGAGTCGGGGAGACCCAGTACTTC	CSARVGETQYF	.	once	TRBV20-1	TRBJ2-5
TGCGCCAGCAGCCAAGTGGGACTAGTCACGGTGAATGAGCAGTTCTTC	CASSQVGLVTVNEQFF	TRBD2	.	TRBV4-1	TRBJ2-1
TGTGCCAGCAGCTCGGACAGACCACTCTCCTACAATGAGCAGTTCTTC	CASSSDRPLSYNEQFF	.	.	TRBV5-6	TRBJ2-1
TGTGCCATTTCGACAGGGGCCACCGGGGAGCTGTTTTTT	CAISTGATGELFF	TRBD1	few	TRBV19	TRBJ2-2
TGTGCTAGTGGTCCACCCAGAGGAGCGGGCCCGAATGAGCAGTTCTTC	CASGPPRGAGPNEQFF	.	.	TRBV12-5	TRBJ2-1
TGCGCCAGCAGCTTGGCCCTAGCGAGGGGGCTCCACAATGAGCAGTTCTTC	CASSLALARGLHNEQFF	.	.	TRBV5-1	TRBJ2-1
TGTGCCAAGCCTCTGGGACAGGTAAACACCGGGGAGCTGTTTTTT	CAKPLGQVNTGELFF	TRBD1	.	TRBV7-2	TRBJ2-2
TGTGCCAGGCGGGAGACAGGGGAGGCCCCCAGGGGTCTTGAGCAGTTCTTC	CARRETGEAPRGLEQFF	.	.	TRBV5-8	TRBJ2-1